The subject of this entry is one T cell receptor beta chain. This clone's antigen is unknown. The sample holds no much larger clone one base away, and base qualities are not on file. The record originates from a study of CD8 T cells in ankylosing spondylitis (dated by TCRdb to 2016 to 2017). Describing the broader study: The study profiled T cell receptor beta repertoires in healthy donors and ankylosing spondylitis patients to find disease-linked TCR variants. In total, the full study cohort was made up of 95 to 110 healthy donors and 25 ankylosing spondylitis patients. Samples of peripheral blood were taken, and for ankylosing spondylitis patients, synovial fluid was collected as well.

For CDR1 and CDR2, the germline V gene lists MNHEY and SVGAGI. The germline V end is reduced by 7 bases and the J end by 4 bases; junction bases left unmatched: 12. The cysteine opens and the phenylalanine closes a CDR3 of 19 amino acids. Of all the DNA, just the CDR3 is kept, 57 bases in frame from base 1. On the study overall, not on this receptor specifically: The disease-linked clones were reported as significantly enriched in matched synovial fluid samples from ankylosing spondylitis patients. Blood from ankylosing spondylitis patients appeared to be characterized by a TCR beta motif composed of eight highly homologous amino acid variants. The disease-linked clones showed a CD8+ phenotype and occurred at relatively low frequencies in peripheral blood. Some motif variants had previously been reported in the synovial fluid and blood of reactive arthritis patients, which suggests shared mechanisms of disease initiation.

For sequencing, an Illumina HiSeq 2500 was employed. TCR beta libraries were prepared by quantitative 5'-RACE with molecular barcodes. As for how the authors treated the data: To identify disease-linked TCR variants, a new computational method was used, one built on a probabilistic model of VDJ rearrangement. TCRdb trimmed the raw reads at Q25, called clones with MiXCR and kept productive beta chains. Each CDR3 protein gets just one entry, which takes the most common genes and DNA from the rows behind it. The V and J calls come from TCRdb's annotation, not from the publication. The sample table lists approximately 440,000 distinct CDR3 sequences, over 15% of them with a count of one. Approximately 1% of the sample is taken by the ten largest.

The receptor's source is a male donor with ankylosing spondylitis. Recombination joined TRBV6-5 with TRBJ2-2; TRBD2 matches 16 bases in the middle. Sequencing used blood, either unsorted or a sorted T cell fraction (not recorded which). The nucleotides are TGTGCCAGCATTTCCGGGACTAGCGGGAGGGCCTCCGGCACCGGGGAGCTGTTTTTT. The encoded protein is CASISGTSGRASGTGELFF.